This T cell receptor beta chain was found in a study of blood T cell repertoires in COVID-19. About the research overall: Donors in the United States, Italy and Spain gave samples during acute or convalescent COVID-19. T cells, B-cell-depleted T cells, or PBMCs provided the cDNA or gDNA that served as material.

With 0 bases removed from V and 4 bases from J, the gap between germline ends came to 8 bases. CDR1 is SGDLS and CDR2 is YYNGEE in the germline V gene. The CDR3 contains 15 residues. As handled by the study authors: Scientists estimated how many nucleated cells there were by amplifying reference gene primers. TCRdb's table, derived via immunoSEQ multiplex PCR, lists solely in-frame clones and lacks some. D and trimming were read from the DNA, whereas the V and J calls and clone size are those reported in that table. Counted here are 96,000 or so clones, roughly 84% occurring once; the ten biggest clones make up around 3%.

The sequenced material came from peripheral blood. The TCR comes from a woman aged 80 or over with acute or convalescent COVID-19. This sequence joins TRBV9 and TRBJ2-6, with D tentatively TRBD1 (5 bases). Here the CDR3 reads CASSVEGWGANVLTF. The DNA for the CDR3 is TGTGCCAGCAGCGTAGAGGGGTGGGGGGCCAACGTCCTGACTTTC.